Below, 15 T cell receptor beta chains from the same sample are listed, as sequenced in a study of blood T cells in healthy people across ages. It was with a sample-barcoded 5' primer and a J-beta primer mix that a second PCR of roughly 7 to 12 cycles was run. TCRdb passed the 5' RACE reads through MiXCR, listing each CDR3 protein once. The sample lists some 890,000 distinct CDR3 sequences; about 28% were seen once. The sample was also reused in another study, on T cells of mothers and their children.

Sequenced material: blood. The receptors stem from a woman aged 40 to 49 in good health.

This clonotype appeared many times. The chain recombines TRBV7-9 with TRBJ2-3; TRBD1 might be the D (5 bases). V lost 5 bases and J 2 bases, leaving 20 bases between the germline ends. Per the germline V gene, CDR1 is SEHNR and CDR2 is FQNEAQ (reference sequence). The CDR3 is 17 amino acids. This chain's CDR3 is CASSPGGAEYHTDTQYF. In DNA form, the CDR3 reads TGTGCCAGCAGCCCAGGTGGGGCGGAATACCACACAGATACGCAGTATTTT. The complete variable domain, with remaining parts taken from reference TRBV7-9 and TRBJ2-3, reads DTGVSQNPRHKITKRGQNVTFRCDPISEHNRLYWYRQTLGQGPEFLTYFQNEAQLEKSRLLSDRFSAERPKGSFSTLEIQRTEQGDSAMYLCASSPGGAEYHTDTQYFGPGTRLTVL.

This rearrangement joins TRBV4-2 to TRBJ1-1; D gene ambiguous. CDR3 length: 15 residues. Germline values: CDR1 LGHNA, CDR2 YNFKEQ. V was trimmed by 1 base and J by 1 base, leaving 10 bases between them. In nucleotides, the CDR3 is TGTGCCAGCAGCCAAGGTCCAGAGGGGAACACTGAAGCTTTCTTT. Protein sequence: CASSQGPEGNTEAFF.

This clonotype was recorded a few times. One end of the junction varies from germline; a read error may be responsible. This sequence joins TRBV12-3 or TRBV12-4 and TRBJ2-2, with D possibly TRBD2 on 5 matching bases. This CDR3 is built from 13 residues. CDR3 region: CANSFGEAGELFF. Written as DNA, the CDR3 is TGTGCCAACAGTTTCGGGGAAGCCGGGGAGCTGTTTTTT.

This clonotype was seen ten or more times. The J gene is TRBJ2-7, the V gene TRBV20-1, with TRBD1 as a possible D gene (5 bases). The CDR3 length is 14 residues. V shed 1 base and J shed 2 bases, with 12 bases lying between them. Looked up from germline, CDR1 is DFQATT and CDR2 is SNEGSKA (reference sequence). CDR3 residues: CSARVAGPPYEQYF. CDR3 in DNA: TGCAGTGCTAGAGTTGCAGGGCCACCCTACGAGCAGTACTTC.

Many counts were recorded for this clonotype. The V gene is TRBV20-1, the J gene TRBJ2-3; 9 nucleotides agree with TRBD2. The CDR3 is made up of 14 amino acids. Germline-derived CDR1 and CDR2 are DFQATT and SNEGSKA (reference sequence). After removal of 5 bases from V and 1 base from J, the junction contained 4 bases not matched to a gene. As DNA, the CDR3 is TGCAGTGCTTCACTAGCGGGTCGCACAGATACGCAGTATTTT. This gives the protein CSASLAGRTDTQYF.

The rearrangement uses TRBV12-3 or TRBV12-4 and TRBJ2-2, with D tentatively TRBD1 (5 bases). V was trimmed by 6 bases and J by 4 bases, leaving 15 bases between them. The CDR3 totals 15 residues. CDR3 residues: CASRAPTGFTGELFF. In nucleotides, the CDR3 is TGTGCCAGCAGGGCTCCTACAGGATTCACCGGGGAGCTGTTTTTT.

The chain joins TRBV3-1 to TRBJ2-3; weak D call: TRBD2 (5 bases). This CDR3 has 13 residues. Germline CDR1 reads LGHDT; CDR2 reads YNNKEL (reference sequence). V was pared by 1 base and J by 13 bases, with 15 bases between. The CDR3 nucleotides read TGTGCCAGCAGCCAAGTCGCGGGCCAAACGAAGTATTTT. Translated, it gives CASSQVAGQTKYF.

This clonotype showed up many times. This chain uses TRBV20-1 with TRBJ2-1, with D perhaps matching TRBD1 (5 bases). The CDR3 contains 15 residues. Germline values: CDR1 DFQATT, CDR2 SNEGSKA (reference sequence). V was cut by 0 bases and J by 4 bases, with 13 bases left in between. In DNA form, the CDR3 reads TGCAGTGCTAGAGATGCAGGGTCCCCTTACAATGAGCAGTTCTTC. Translation gives CSARDAGSPYNEQFF.

With regard to this clonotype: This may be a read error: a much more frequent sequence differs by one nucleotide. This rearrangement joins TRBV6-1 to TRBJ2-4; D possibly corresponds to TRBD1 (5 bases). Germline V CDR1 and CDR2: MNHNS, SASEGT. This CDR3 is 14 amino acids long. The CDR3 region has the DNA TGTGCCAGCAGGGAAGCCAGGGAAAGTTACCGTCAGTACTTC. Amino acids: CASREARESYRQYF.

The V gene is TRBV7-2, the J gene TRBJ2-7; TRBD2 matches at 15 bases. CDR3 length: 15 amino acids. Per germline, CDR1 SGHTA and CDR2 FQGNSA. With 1 base clipped from V and 6 bases from J, the junction kept 1 base outside the gene matches. The DNA of the CDR3 is TGTGCCAGCAGCTTAGGGGGACTAGCGGGGGGCGAGCAGTACTTC. Amino acid sequence: CASSLGGLAGGEQYF. The full variable domain, with the rest looked up from reference TRBV7-2 and TRBJ2-7, is GAGVSQSPSNKVTEKGKDVELRCDPISGHTALYWYRQSLGQGLEFLIYFQGNSAPDKSGLPSDRFSAERTGGSVSTLTIQRTQQEDSAVYLCASSLGGLAGGEQYFGPGTRLTVT.

This clonotype was seen more than once but under ten times. V and J are TRBV27 and TRBJ1-1; TRBD1 aligns across 8 bases. Germline V gene data show CDR1 as MNHEY and CDR2 as SMNVEV (reference sequence). The junction had 6 bases not matched to a gene; V was cut back by 4 bases and J by 5 bases. This CDR3 spans 14 amino acids. The CDR3 DNA reads as TGTGCCAGCAGTTCGCGGACAGGGTCAACTGAAGCTTTCTTT. Its protein is CASSSRTGSTEAFF.

This clonotype was counted at least ten times. The chain joins TRBV10-2 to TRBJ2-1, with 7 nucleotides matching TRBD2. Looked up from germline, CDR1 is WSHSY and CDR2 is SAAADI. J gave up 7 bases and V 0 bases, and 9 bases lay outside the gene matches. The CDR3 length is 16 residues. The chain's CDR3 is CASSESAYGGGNEQFF. In nucleotides, the CDR3 is TGCGCCAGCAGTGAGTCAGCGTACGGCGGGGGAAATGAGCAGTTCTTC.

A remark on this clonotype: A much larger clone differs by one base, so this may be a read error. No conserved phenylalanine or tryptophan is present at the end of the CDR3, so a read error is the likely explanation. V and J are TRBV4-2 and TRBJ2-1, with 8 bases lining up with TRBD2. V dropped 1 base and J dropped 0; count of bases not matched to a gene: 5. CDR1 is LGHNA, CDR2 YNFKEQ, per germline. This CDR3 has 17 amino acids. CDR3 DNA: TGTGCCAGCAGCCAAGGAGCGGGGGAGAGCTCCTACAATGAGCAGTTCGTC. It is translated as CASSQGAGESSYNEQFV.

This clonotype has at least ten counts. J is TRBJ1-5 and V is TRBV5-6, with 10 bases lining up with TRBD1. The V gene's germline CDR1 is SGHDT and CDR2 YYEEEE. With V trimmed by 5 bases and J by 3 bases, 5 bases remained unmatched. The length of the CDR3 is 15 residues. For the CDR3, the DNA is TGTGCCAGCAGTTTAGGACAGGGGGTCAATCAGCCCCAGCATTTT. Protein sequence: CASSLGQGVNQPQHF.

The chain combines TRBV7-8 with TRBJ2-2; D might be TRBD1 (6 bases). The CDR3 is 14 residues long. V was pared by 2 bases and J by 4 bases, with 8 bases between. Germline V gives CDR1 SGHVS, CDR2 FQNEAQ. Written as DNA, the CDR3 is TGTGCCAGCAGCTTAAGGGGGTTCACCGGGGAGCTGTTTTTT. It encodes CASSLRGFTGELFF.